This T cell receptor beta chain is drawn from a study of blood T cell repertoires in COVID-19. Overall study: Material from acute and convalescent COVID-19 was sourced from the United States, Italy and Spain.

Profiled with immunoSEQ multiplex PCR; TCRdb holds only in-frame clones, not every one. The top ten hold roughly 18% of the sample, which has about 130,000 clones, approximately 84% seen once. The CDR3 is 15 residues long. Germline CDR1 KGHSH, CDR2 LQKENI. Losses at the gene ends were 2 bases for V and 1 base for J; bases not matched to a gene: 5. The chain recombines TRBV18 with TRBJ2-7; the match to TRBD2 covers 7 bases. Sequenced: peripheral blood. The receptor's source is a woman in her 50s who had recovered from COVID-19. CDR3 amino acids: CASSPAGGGSYEQYF. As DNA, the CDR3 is TGTGCCAGCTCACCAGCTGGCGGGGGTTCCTACGAGCAGTACTTC.